This T cell receptor beta chain comes out of a study of cytomegalovirus exposure and HLA in healthy donors. Donors likely had unrecorded immune exposures despite being nominally healthy when sampled. Primers for the PCR totalled 60 Vbeta and 13 Jbeta. Sequenced by immunoSEQ multiplex PCR; TCRdb stores in-frame clones only, minus some. The table has under 200,000 clones, over 80% seen once. Study-wide results and caveats: In a later analysis, HLA-C alleles had the fewest associated TCRs, DRB1 alleles the most. TRBV6-2, TRBV6-3 and some other V segments were excluded as indistinguishable. Confirmation in vitro established that three CMV-associated chains were specific for CMV antigens.

On this clone: Its specificity is not known.

This CDR3 is 16 amino acids long. V shed 8 bases and J 3 bases; nucleotides not matched to a gene: 6. The germline gives CDR1 SGHVS, CDR2 FQNEAQ. This chain joins TRBV7-8 and TRBJ2-2, with 13 nucleotides matching TRBD2. The clonotype originates from a male donor in good health and CMV-seropositive. Specimen: PBMCs. The CDR3, as DNA: TGTGCCAGCCCCGGGACTAGCGGGATGGACACCGGGGAGCTGTTTTTT. As protein: CASPGTSGMDTGELFF.